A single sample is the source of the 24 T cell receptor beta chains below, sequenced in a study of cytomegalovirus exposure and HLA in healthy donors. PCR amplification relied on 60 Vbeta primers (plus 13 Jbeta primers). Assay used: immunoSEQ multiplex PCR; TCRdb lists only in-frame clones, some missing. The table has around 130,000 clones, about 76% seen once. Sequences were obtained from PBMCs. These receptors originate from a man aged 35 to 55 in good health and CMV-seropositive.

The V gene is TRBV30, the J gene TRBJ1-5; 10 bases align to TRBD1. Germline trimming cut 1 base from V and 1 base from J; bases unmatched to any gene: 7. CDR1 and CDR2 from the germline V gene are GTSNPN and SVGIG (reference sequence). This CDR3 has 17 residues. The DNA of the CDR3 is TGTGCCTGGAGTGGGGGACAGGGGCTTCGGAGCAATCAGCCCCAGCATTTT. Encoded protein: CAWSGGQGLRSNQPQHF.

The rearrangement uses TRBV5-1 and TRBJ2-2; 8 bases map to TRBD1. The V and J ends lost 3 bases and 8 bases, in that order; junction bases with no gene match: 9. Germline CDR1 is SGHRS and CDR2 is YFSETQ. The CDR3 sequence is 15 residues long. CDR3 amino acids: CASSSGTGGTGELFF. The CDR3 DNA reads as TGCGCCAGCAGCTCAGGGACAGGTGGAACTGGGGAGCTGTTTTTT.

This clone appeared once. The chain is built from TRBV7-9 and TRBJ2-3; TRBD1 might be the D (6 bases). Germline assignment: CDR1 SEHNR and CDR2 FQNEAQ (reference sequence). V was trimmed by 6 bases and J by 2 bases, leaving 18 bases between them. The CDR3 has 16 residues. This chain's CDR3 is CASRPNYQGYTDTQYF. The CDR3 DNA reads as TGTGCCAGCAGACCAAACTATCAGGGGTACACAGATACGCAGTATTTT.

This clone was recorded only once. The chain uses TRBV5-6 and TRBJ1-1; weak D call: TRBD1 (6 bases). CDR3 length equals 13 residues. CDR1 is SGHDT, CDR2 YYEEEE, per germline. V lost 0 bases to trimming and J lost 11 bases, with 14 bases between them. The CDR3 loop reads CASSLGAGTLAFF. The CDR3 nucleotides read TGTGCCAGCAGCTTGGGGGCCGGGACACTCGCTTTCTTT.

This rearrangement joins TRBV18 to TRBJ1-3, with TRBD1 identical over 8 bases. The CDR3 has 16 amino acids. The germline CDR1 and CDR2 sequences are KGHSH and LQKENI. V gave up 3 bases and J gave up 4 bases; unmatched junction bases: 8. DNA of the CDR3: TGTGCCAGCTCACCCGCCTCAGGGGGCCTAGGAAACACCATATATTTT. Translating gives CASSPASGGLGNTIYF.

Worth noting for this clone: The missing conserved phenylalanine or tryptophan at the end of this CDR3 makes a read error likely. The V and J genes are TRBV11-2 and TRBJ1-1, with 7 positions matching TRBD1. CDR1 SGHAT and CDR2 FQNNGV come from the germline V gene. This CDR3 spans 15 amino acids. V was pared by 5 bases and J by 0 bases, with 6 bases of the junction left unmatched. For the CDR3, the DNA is TGTGCCAGCAGCCCTCGGACAGGTCTGAACACTGAAGCTTTCCTT. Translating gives CASSPRTGLNTEAFL.

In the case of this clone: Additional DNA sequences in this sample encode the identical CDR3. The CDR3 DNA is TGTGCCAGCAGTTACGGCAGGGGGTCCTACGAGCAGTACTTC. Translated, it gives CASSYGRGSYEQYF. The chain combines TRBV6-5 with TRBJ2-7; 7 nucleotides align to TRBD1. The CDR3 loop spans 14 amino acids. CDR1 is MNHEY, CDR2 SVGAGI, per germline. The junction had 2 bases not matched to a gene; V was cut back by 2 bases and J by 1 base.

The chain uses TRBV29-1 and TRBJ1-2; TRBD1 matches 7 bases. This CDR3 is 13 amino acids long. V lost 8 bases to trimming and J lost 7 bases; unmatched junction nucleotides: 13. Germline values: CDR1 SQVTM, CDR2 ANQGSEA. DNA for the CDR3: TGCAGCTCACAGGGGCCCGGCGATGGTGGCTACACCTTC. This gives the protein CSSQGPGDGGYTF.

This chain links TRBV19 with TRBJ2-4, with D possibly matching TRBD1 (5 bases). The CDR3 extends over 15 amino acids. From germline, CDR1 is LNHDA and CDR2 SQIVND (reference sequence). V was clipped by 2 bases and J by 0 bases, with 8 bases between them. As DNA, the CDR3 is TGTGCCAGTAGTATACAGGGATTAGCCAAAAACATTCAGTACTTC. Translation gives CASSIQGLAKNIQYF.

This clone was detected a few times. In nucleotides, the CDR3 is TGTGCCAGCAGCTCCGGACAGGGGTCGGCCTACGAGCAGTACTTC. Encoded protein: CASSSGQGSAYEQYF. The rearrangement uses TRBV7-6 and TRBJ2-7, with 9 nucleotides matching TRBD1. V dropped 4 bases and J dropped 2; count of bases not matched to a gene: 6. CDR3 length: 15 amino acids. Germline-derived CDR1 and CDR2 are SGHVS and FNYEAQ.

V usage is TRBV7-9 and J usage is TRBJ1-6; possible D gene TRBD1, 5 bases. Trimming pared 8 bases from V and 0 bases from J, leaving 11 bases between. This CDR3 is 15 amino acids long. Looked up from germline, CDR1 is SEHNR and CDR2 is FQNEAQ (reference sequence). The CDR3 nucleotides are TGTGCCAGCGGGACTGTCCCCTCCTATAATTCACCCCTCCACTTT. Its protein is CASGTVPSYNSPLHF. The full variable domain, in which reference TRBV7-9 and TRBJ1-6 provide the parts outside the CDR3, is DTGVSQNPRHKITKRGQNVTFRCDPISEHNRLYWYRQTLGQGPEFLTYFQNEAQLEKSRLLSDRFSAERPKGSFSTLEIQRTEQGDSAMYLCASGTVPSYNSPLHFGNGTRLTVT.

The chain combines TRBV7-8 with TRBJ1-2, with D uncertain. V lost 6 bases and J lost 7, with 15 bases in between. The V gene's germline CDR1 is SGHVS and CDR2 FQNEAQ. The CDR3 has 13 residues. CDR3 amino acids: CASSDSGGFGYTF. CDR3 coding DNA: TGTGCCAGCAGTGACTCGGGAGGTTTTGGCTACACCTTC.

The chain's CDR3 is CASSPRQGFYNEQFF. The CDR3 nucleotides read TGTGCCAGCAGCCCCCGACAGGGTTTCTACAATGAGCAGTTCTTC. The chain has TRBV14 and TRBJ2-1, with 7 nucleotides matching TRBD1. CDR3 length: 15 residues. V shed 4 bases, J shed 3 bases, and the junction held 6 bases outside the gene matches. In germline, CDR1 is SGHDN, CDR2 FVKESK.

DNA of the CDR3: TGTGCCAGCAGTTTTGAGTGGGGGGGCAATCAGCCCCAGCATTTT. Translating gives CASSFEWGGNQPQHF. V gene TRBV5-5 combines with J gene TRBJ1-5, with D perhaps TRBD1 (5 bases). The CDR3 is 15 amino acids. Trimming took off 5 bases at V and 2 bases at J, with 14 bases between the two ends. Germline V gene data show CDR1 as SGHKS and CDR2 as YYEKEE (reference sequence).

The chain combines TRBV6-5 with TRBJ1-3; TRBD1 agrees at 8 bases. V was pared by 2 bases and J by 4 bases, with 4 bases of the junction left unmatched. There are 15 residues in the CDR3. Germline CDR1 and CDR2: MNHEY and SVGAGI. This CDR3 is CASSYLGTGGNTIYF. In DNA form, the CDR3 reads TGTGCCAGCAGTTACCTCGGGACAGGAGGAAACACCATATATTTT.

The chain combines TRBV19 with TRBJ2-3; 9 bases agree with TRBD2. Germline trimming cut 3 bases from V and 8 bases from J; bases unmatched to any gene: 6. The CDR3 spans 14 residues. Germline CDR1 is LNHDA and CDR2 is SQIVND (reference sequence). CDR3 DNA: TGTGCCAGTAGTATCCAGCGGGGGGAGGTTACGCAGTATTTT. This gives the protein CASSIQRGEVTQYF.

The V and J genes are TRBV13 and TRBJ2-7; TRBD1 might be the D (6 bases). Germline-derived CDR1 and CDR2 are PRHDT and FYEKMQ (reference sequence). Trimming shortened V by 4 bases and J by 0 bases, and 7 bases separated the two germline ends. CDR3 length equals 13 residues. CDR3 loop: CASSYRASYEQYF. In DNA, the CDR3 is TGTGCCAGCAGCTACAGGGCCTCCTACGAGCAGTACTTC.

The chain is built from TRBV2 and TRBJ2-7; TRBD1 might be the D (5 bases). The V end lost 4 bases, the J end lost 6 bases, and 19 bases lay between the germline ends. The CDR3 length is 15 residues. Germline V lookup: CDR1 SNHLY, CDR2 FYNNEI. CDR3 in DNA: TGTGCCAGCAGTGTCCAGTCCGGACATACGACCGAGCAGTACTTC. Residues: CASSVQSGHTTEQYF.

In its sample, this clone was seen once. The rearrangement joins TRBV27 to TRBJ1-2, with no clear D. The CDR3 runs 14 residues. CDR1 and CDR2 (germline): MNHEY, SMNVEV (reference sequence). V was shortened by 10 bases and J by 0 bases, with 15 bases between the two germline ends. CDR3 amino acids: CATKQAIPNYGYTF. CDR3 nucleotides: TGTGCCACCAAGCAGGCGATACCTAACTATGGCTACACCTTC.

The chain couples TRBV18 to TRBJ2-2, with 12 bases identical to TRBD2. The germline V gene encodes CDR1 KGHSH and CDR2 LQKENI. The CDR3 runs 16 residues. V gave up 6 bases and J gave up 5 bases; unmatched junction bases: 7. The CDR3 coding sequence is TGTGCCAGCTCTCAGACTAGCGGGAGAGGGACCGGGGAGCTGTTTTTT. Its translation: CASSQTSGRGTGELFF.

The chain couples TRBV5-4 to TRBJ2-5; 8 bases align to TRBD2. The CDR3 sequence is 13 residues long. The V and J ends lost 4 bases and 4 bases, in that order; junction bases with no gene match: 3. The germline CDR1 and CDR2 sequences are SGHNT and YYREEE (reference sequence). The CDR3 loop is CASSEAGAETQYF. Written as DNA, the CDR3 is TGTGCCAGCAGCGAAGCGGGAGCAGAGACCCAGTACTTC.

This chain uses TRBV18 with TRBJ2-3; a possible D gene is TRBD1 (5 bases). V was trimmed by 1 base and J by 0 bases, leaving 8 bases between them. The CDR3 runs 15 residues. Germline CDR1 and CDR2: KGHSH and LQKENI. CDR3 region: CASSPRGSSTDTQYF. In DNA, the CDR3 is TGTGCCAGCTCACCACGGGGCAGTAGCACAGATACGCAGTATTTT.

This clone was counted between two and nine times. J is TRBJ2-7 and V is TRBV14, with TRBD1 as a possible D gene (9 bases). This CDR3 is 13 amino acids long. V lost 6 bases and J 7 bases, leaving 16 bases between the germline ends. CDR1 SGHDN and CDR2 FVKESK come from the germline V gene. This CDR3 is CASSGQGTREQYF. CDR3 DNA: TGTGCCAGCAGTGGACAGGGGACTAGGGAGCAGTACTTC.

Here the CDR3 DNA reads TGTGCCAGCAGCTCCTGGGGGGGGGCGACGGTAGAAGAGACCCAGTACTTC. This codes for CASSSWGGATVEETQYF. The genes are TRBV5-8 and TRBJ2-5, with D maybe TRBD2 (7 bases). CDR1 is SGHTS, CDR2 YDEGEE, per germline. V lost 3 bases to trimming and J lost 3 bases, with 21 bases between them. The CDR3 consists of 17 residues. The full variable domain, rest sourced from reference TRBV5-8 and TRBJ2-5, is EAGVTQSPTHLIKTRGQQATLRCSPISGHTSVYWYQQALGLGLQFLLWYDEGEERNRGNFPPRFSGRQFPNYSSELNVNALELEDSALYLCASSSWGGATVEETQYFGPGTRLLVL.